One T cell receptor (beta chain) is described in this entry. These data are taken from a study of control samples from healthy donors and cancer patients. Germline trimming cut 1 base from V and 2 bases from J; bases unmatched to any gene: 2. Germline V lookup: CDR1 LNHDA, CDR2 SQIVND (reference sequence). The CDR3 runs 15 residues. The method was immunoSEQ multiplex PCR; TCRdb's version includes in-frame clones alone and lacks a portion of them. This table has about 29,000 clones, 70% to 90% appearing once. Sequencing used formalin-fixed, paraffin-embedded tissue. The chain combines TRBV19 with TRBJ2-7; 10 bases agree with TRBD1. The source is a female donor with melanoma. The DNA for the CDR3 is TGTGCCAGTAGTATAGGGGACAGGGGTCCCTACGAGCAGTACTTC. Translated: CASSIGDRGPYEQYF. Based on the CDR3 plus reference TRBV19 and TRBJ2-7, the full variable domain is DGGITQSPKYLFRKEGQNVTLSCEQNLNHDAMYWYRQDPGQGLRLIYYSQIVNDFQKGDIAEGYSVSREKKESFPLTVTSAQKNPTAFYLCASSIGDRGPYEQYFGPGTRLTVT.